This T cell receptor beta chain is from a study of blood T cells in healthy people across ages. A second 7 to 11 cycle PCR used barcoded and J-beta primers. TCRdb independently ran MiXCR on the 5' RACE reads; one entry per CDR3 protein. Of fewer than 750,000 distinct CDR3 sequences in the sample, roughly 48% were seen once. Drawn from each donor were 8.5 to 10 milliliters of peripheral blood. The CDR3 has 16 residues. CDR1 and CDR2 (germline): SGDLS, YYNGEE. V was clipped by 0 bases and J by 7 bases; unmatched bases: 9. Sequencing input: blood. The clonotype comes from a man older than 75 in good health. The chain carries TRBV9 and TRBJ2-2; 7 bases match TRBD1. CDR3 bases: TGTGCCAGCAGCGTAGTGTTAGGGGGCGCGGTCGGGGAGCTGTTTTTT. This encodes CASSVVLGGAVGELFF.